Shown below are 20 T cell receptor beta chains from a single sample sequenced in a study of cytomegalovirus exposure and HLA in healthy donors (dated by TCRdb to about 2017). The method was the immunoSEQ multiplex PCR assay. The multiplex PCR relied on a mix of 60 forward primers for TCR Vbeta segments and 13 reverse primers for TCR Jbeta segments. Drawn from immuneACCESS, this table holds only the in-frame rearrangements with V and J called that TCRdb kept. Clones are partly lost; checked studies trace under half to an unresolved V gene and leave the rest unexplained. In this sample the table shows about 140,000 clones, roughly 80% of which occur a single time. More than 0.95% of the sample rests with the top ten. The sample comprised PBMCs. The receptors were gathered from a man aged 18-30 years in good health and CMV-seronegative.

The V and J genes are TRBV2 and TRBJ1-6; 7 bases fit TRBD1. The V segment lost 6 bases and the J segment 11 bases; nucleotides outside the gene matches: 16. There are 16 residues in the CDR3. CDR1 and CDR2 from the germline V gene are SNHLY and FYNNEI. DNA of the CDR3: TGTGCCAGCAGCTACACCCGGGGGAAGGGGGCGGCACCCCTCCACTTT. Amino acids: CASSYTRGKGAAPLHF.

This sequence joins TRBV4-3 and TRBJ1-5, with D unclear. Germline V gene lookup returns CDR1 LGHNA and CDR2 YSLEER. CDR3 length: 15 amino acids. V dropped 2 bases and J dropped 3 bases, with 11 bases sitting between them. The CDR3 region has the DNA TGCGCCAGCAGCCAAATAAGAGGAGACAATCAGCCCCAGCATTTT. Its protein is CASSQIRGDNQPQHF.

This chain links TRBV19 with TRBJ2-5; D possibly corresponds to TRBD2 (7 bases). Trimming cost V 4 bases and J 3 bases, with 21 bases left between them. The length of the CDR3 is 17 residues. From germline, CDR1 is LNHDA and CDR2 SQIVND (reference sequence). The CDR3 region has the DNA TGTGCCAGTAGTACAGAAGACGGTCGGGGGGCGGAAGAGACCCAGTACTTC. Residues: CASSTEDGRGAEETQYF.

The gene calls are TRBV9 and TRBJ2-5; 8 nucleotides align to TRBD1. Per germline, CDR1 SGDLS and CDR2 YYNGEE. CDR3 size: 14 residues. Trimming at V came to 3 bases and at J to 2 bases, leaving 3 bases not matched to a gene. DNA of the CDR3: TGTGCCAGCAGCGGACAGGGGTTTCAAGAGACCCAGTACTTC. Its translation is CASSGQGFQETQYF.

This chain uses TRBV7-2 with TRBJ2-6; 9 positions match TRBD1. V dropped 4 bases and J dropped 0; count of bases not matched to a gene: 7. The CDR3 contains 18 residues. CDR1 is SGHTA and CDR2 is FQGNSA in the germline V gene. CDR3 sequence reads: CASSSRTGEGSGANVLTF. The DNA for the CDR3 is TGTGCCAGCAGCTCCCGGACAGGGGAAGGCTCTGGGGCCAACGTCCTGACTTTC.

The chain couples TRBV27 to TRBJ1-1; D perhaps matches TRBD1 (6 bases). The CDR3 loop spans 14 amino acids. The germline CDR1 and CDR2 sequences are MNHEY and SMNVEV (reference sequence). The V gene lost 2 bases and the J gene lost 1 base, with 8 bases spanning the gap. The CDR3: CASSLLGQNTEAFF. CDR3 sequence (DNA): TGTGCCAGCAGTTTACTGGGACAGAACACTGAAGCTTTCTTT.

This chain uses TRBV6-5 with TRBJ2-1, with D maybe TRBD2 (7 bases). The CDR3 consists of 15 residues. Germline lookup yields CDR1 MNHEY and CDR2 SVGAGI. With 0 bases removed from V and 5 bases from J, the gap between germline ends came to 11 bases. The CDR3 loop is CASSYSGGGNNEQFF. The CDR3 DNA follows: TGTGCCAGCAGTTACTCGGGAGGGGGAAACAATGAGCAGTTCTTC.

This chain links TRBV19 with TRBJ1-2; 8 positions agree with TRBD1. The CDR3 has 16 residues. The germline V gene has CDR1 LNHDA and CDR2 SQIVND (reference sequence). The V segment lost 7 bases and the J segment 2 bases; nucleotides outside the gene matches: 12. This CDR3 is CASTPMTGEANYGYTF. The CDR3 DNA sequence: TGTGCCAGTACCCCCATGACAGGGGAGGCCAACTATGGCTACACCTTC.

This CDR3 is CASRGGGLNTEAFF. Here the CDR3 DNA reads TGTGCCAGCAGGGGAGGGGGGCTGAACACTGAAGCTTTCTTT. The chain is built from TRBV7-9 and TRBJ1-1; tentative D call: TRBD1 (6 bases). Trimming took off 6 bases at V and 0 bases at J, with 11 bases between the two ends. Germline values: CDR1 SEHNR, CDR2 FQNEAQ (reference sequence). The CDR3 spans 14 residues.

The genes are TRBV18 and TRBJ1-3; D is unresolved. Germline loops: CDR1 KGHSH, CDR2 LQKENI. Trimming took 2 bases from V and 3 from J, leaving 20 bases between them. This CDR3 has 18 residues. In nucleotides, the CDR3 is TGTGCCAGCTCACCATATAGCCAGTCCCCTCGGGGTGGAAACACCATATATTTT. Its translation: CASSPYSQSPRGGNTIYF.

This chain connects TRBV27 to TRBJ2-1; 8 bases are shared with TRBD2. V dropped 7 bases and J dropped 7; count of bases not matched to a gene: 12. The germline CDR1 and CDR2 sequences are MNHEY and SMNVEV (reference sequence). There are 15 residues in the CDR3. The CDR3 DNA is TGTGCCAGCACCTCTCACGGGGGGGCCCGGAATGAGCAGTTCTTC. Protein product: CASTSHGGARNEQFF.

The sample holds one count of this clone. CDR3 sequence (DNA): TGTGCCAGCAGCCCGGGACTAGCGGGGTACAATGAGCAGTTCTTC. Translation: CASSPGLAGYNEQFF. The chain carries TRBV5-4 and TRBJ2-1; 13 bases map to TRBD2. J gave up 4 bases and V 4 bases, and 2 bases lay outside the gene matches. CDR1 and CDR2 (germline): SGHNT, YYREEE (reference sequence). The CDR3 length is 15 residues.

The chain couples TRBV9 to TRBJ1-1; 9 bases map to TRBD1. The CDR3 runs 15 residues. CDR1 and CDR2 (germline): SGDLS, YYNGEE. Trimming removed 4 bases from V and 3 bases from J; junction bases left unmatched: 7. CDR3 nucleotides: TGTGCCAGCAGCCAACAGGGGGCTGAGTACACTGAAGCTTTCTTT. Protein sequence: CASSQQGAEYTEAFF.

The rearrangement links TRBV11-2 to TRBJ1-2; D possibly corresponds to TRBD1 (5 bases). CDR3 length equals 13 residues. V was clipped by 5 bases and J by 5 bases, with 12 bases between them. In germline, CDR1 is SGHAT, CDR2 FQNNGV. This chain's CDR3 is CASSPDSFYGYTF. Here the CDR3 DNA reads TGTGCCAGCAGCCCTGACAGTTTTTATGGCTACACCTTC.

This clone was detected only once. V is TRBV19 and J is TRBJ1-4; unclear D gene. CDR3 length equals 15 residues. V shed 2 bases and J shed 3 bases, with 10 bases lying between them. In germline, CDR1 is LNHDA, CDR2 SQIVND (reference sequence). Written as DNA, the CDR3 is TGTGCCAGTAGTATATTCGGGGTGTCTAATGAAAAACTGTTTTTT. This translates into CASSIFGVSNEKLFF.

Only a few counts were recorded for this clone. This chain's CDR3 is CASKSPGAGNTEAFF. The CDR3 DNA reads TGTGCCAGCAAATCCCCAGGGGCCGGTAACACTGAAGCTTTCTTT. V usage is TRBV6-5 and J usage is TRBJ1-1, with D maybe TRBD1 (6 bases). Germline V gene lookup returns CDR1 MNHEY and CDR2 SVGAGI. This CDR3 is 15 amino acids long. Trimming left V 7 bases short and J 2 bases short, with 17 bases between.

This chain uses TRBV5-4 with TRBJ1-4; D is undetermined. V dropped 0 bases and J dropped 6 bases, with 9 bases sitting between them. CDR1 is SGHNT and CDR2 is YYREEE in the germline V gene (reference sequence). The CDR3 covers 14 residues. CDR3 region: CASSLGLADEKLFF. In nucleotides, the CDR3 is TGTGCCAGCAGCTTGGGACTCGCGGATGAAAAACTGTTTTTT.

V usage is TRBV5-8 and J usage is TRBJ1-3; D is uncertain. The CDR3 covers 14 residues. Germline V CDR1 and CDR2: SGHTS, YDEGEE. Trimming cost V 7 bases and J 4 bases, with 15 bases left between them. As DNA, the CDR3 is TGTGCCAGCCGTTGGAGGACCCAGGGAAACACCATATATTTT. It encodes CASRWRTQGNTIYF. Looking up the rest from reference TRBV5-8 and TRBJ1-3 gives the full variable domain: EAGVTQSPTHLIKTRGQQATLRCSPISGHTSVYWYQQALGLGLQFLLWYDEGEERNRGNFPPRFSGRQFPNYSSELNVNALELEDSALYLCASRWRTQGNTIYFGEGSWLTVV.

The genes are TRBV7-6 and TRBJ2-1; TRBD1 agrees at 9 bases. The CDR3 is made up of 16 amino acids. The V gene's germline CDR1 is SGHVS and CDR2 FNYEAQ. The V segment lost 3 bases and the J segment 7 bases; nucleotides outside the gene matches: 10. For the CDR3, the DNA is TGTGCCAGCAGCTTTCCGGGACAGGGTCTGCGAAATGAGCAGTTCTTC. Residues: CASSFPGQGLRNEQFF.

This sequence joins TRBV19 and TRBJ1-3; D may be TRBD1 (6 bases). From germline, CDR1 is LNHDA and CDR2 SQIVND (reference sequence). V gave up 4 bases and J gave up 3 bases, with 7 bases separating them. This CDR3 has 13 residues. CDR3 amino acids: CASSRGLGNTIYF. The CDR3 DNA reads TGTGCCAGTAGTAGGGGGCTTGGAAACACCATATATTTT.